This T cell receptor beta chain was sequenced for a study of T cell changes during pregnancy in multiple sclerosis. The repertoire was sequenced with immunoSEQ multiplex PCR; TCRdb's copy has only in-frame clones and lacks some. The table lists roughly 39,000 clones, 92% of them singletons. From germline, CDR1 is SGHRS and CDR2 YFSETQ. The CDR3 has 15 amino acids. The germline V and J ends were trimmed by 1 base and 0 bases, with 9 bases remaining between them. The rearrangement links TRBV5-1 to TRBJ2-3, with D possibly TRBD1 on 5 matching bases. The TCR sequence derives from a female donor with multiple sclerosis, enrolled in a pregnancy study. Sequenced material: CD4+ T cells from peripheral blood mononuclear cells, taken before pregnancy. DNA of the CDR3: TGCGCCAGCAGCTTGCGACAGACTAGCACAGATACGCAGTATTTT. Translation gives CASSLRQTSTDTQYF.